This TCR beta chain was identified during a study of chemoradiotherapy in HPV16-positive cancers. Study-level points and caveats: Only two HPV16-positive patients supplied the functional HPV-specificity definition. During treatment, candidate HPV-specific clones and E7-related motifs expanded in tumor. HPV-responsive T-cell expansion during chemoradiotherapy was linked to improved recurrence-free survival in HPV16-positive patients.

The method was immunoSEQ multiplex PCR; TCRdb's version includes in-frame clones alone and lacks a portion of them. The sample holds some 14,000 clones, roughly nine tenths seen once. A note on this clone: The antigen is not known.

CDR3 size: 16 residues. The germline V gene has CDR1 SGHVS and CDR2 FNYEAQ. This TCR came from a human donor with HPV-associated anogenital cancer. Sequences were derived from tumor tissue, sampled from a patient who underwent chemoradiotherapy. This sequence joins TRBV7-6 and TRBJ2-5; D might be TRBD2 (5 bases). The tail of the sequence fits TRBJ2-7 better, so the J call may be wrong. The CDR3 bases are TGTGCCAGCAGCTTAGGCGTTTCGGGGAAAGGCTACGAGCAGTACTTC. Translated, it gives CASSLGVSGKGYEQYF.